Shown below are 26 T cell receptor beta chains from a single sample sequenced in a study of blood T cell repertoires in COVID-19. The repertoire was sequenced with immunoSEQ multiplex PCR; TCRdb's copy has only in-frame clones and lacks some. The data show 7,000 to 9,500 clones, approximately 81% seen once. Input material: peripheral blood. The receptors were gathered from a human donor in a cohort sampled during active COVID-19.

This clone was seen just once. The chain employs TRBV24-1 and TRBJ1-3; D ambiguous. The CDR3 sequence is 16 residues long. Germline V gene data show CDR1 as KGHDR and CDR2 as SFDVKD. Trimming removed 3 bases from V and 7 bases from J, with 18 bases in between. The CDR3 DNA reads as TGTGCCACCAGTGATGGGTTTAATGACCTCGGGAACACCATATATTTT. As protein: CATSDGFNDLGNTIYF.

In its sample, this clone was seen once. J is TRBJ1-3 and V is TRBV6-6; 8 bases match TRBD1. Per the germline V gene, CDR1 is MNHNY and CDR2 is SVGAGI (reference sequence). The CDR3 extends over 14 amino acids. The junction had 6 bases not matched to a gene; V was cut back by 8 bases and J by 3 bases. The CDR3: CASGQGAGGNTIYF. CDR3 in DNA: TGTGCCAGCGGTCAGGGGGCAGGTGGAAACACCATATATTTT.

CDR3 in amino acids: CASSLRTGGYTGELFF. Here the CDR3 DNA reads TGCGCCAGCAGCTTGCGTACGGGGGGTTATACCGGGGAGCTGTTTTTT. The chain couples TRBV5-1 to TRBJ2-2; 7 bases agree with TRBD2. This CDR3 has 16 residues. V was pared by 1 base and J by 5 bases, with 8 bases of the junction left unmatched. The germline V gene encodes CDR1 SGHRS and CDR2 YFSETQ.

The chain has TRBV5-4 and TRBJ2-3, with TRBD2 identical over 9 bases. The V and J ends lost 0 bases and 3 bases, in that order; junction bases with no gene match: 2. CDR1 SGHNT and CDR2 YYREEE come from the germline V gene (reference sequence). The CDR3 has 15 amino acids. The CDR3 DNA reads TGTGCCAGCAGCTTGGCCAGCGGGGGGACAGATACGCAGTATTTT. Translation: CASSLASGGTDTQYF.

The sample holds a few counts of this clone. The chain carries TRBV5-4 and TRBJ2-7, with unresolved D. The germline V gene has CDR1 SGHNT and CDR2 YYREEE (reference sequence). CDR3 length: 14 residues. The V gene lost 2 bases and the J gene lost 0 bases, with 9 bases spanning the gap. The CDR3 is CASSFQYASYEQYF. In DNA, the CDR3 is TGTGCCAGCAGCTTCCAGTACGCCTCCTACGAGCAGTACTTC.

The J gene is TRBJ1-4, the V gene TRBV7-9; TRBD1 matches 11 bases. The V gene end was trimmed by 2 bases and the J gene end by 0 bases; junction bases not matched to a gene: 2. The CDR3 is 17 residues long. Germline CDR1 and CDR2: SEHNR and FQNEAQ (reference sequence). The CDR3 is CASSLLGQGATNEKLFF. The CDR3 region has the DNA TGTGCCAGCAGCTTATTGGGACAGGGGGCAACTAATGAAAAACTGTTTTTT.

V is TRBV5-1 and J is TRBJ1-1, with D maybe TRBD1 (6 bases). Germline assignment: CDR1 SGHRS and CDR2 YFSETQ. V gave up 5 bases and J gave up 8 bases, with 16 bases separating them. The CDR3 loop spans 13 amino acids. CDR3 nucleotides: TGCGCCAGCAGGATAACAGGGCTAGGAGAAGCTTTCTTT. This sequence encodes CASRITGLGEAFF.

The chain recombines TRBV9 with TRBJ2-6; TRBD2 aligns across 7 bases. The CDR3 consists of 17 residues. Germline CDR1 and CDR2: SGDLS and YYNGEE. Trimming at V came to 0 bases and at J to 0 bases, leaving 3 bases not matched to a gene. CDR3 bases: TGTGCCAGCAGCGTAGATTCGGGGGGCTCTGGGGCCAACGTCCTGACTTTC. Encoded protein: CASSVDSGGSGANVLTF.

The J gene is TRBJ1-1, the V gene TRBV4-3; 7 positions match TRBD1. This CDR3 is built from 15 residues. The V gene end was trimmed by 4 bases and the J gene end by 3 bases; junction bases not matched to a gene: 8. CDR1 LGHNA and CDR2 YSLEER come from the germline V gene. CDR3 coding DNA: TGCGCCAGCAGCCGAGACCGGGACAGTTACACTGAAGCTTTCTTT. Its protein product is CASSRDRDSYTEAFF.

The chain recombines TRBV19 with TRBJ1-2; 8 bases align to TRBD1. The CDR3 consists of 16 residues. CDR1 is LNHDA, CDR2 SQIVND, per germline (reference sequence). The junction had 16 bases not matched to a gene; V was cut back by 6 bases and J by 7 bases. This chain's CDR3 is CASRRKTGAEHLGYTF. The DNA for the CDR3 is TGTGCCAGTAGGCGGAAGACAGGGGCCGAGCACCTTGGCTACACCTTC. Variable domain in full (rest from reference TRBV19 and TRBJ1-2): DGGITQSPKYLFRKEGQNVTLSCEQNLNHDAMYWYRQDPGQGLRLIYYSQIVNDFQKGDIAEGYSVSREKKESFPLTVTSAQKNPTAFYLCASRRKTGAEHLGYTFGSGTRLTVV.

J is TRBJ2-2 and V is TRBV2; D gene uncertain. The CDR3 spans 13 residues. Germline CDR1 reads SNHLY; CDR2 reads FYNNEI. Trimming took off 7 bases at V and 1 base at J, with 7 bases between the two ends. The CDR3 here is CASTSRNTGELFF. The CDR3 coding sequence is TGTGCCAGCACGAGCCGGAACACCGGGGAGCTGTTTTTT.

The rearrangement joins TRBV2 to TRBJ2-2, with D perhaps matching TRBD1 (5 bases). The germline CDR1 and CDR2 sequences are SNHLY and FYNNEI. The CDR3 sequence is 13 residues long. V was pared by 7 bases and J by 2 bases, with 8 bases between. CDR3 sequence: CASTDSNTGELFF. The DNA of the CDR3 is TGTGCCAGCACCGACAGCAACACCGGGGAGCTGTTTTTT.

V is TRBV5-8 and J is TRBJ1-5, with 7 nucleotides matching TRBD1. Germline V gene lookup returns CDR1 SGHTS and CDR2 YDEGEE. J gave up 0 bases and V 4 bases, and 7 bases lay outside the gene matches. The CDR3 length is 16 residues. The CDR3 DNA follows: TGTGCCAGCAGCAGGACAGGTTCCTATAGCAATCAGCCCCAGCATTTT. Translated, it gives CASSRTGSYSNQPQHF.

V and J are TRBV19 and TRBJ1-5; TRBD1 might be the D (5 bases). Deletions cut 1 base from V and 10 bases from J, with 8 bases between. CDR3 length equals 12 residues. Germline CDR1 LNHDA, CDR2 SQIVND (reference sequence). In DNA form, the CDR3 reads TGTGCCAGTAGTATAGTTCAGGGTCCCCAGCATTTT. Residues: CASSIVQGPQHF.

The J gene is TRBJ1-6, the V gene TRBV6-2 or TRBV6-3; 8 positions match TRBD1. The germline V gene encodes CDR1 MNHEY and CDR2 SVGEGT. This CDR3 has 19 amino acids. Unmatched junction bases numbered 12, after V lost 5 bases and J lost 0 bases. The CDR3 nucleotides read TGTGCCAGCAGTCCCATCGGGACAGGAAGAAACTCCTATAATTCACCCCTCCACTTT. Its translation is CASSPIGTGRNSYNSPLHF.

The V and J genes are TRBV10-2 and TRBJ2-3; 9 positions agree with TRBD2. Trimming cost V 8 bases and J 0 bases; bases outside gene matches: 15. Germline values: CDR1 WSHSY, CDR2 SAAADI. The CDR3 is made up of 18 amino acids. The CDR3: CASVYQAGGWLSTDTQYF. The CDR3 DNA sequence: TGCGCCAGCGTGTATCAAGCGGGGGGCTGGTTAAGCACAGATACGCAGTATTTT.

The rearrangement joins TRBV7-2 to TRBJ1-2; 7 bases match TRBD1. CDR1 SGHTA and CDR2 FQGNSA come from the germline V gene. V lost 4 bases, J lost 8 bases, and 16 bases stayed unmatched. The CDR3 loop spans 16 amino acids. The CDR3 is CASSSYQGDREQGYTF. The CDR3 region has the DNA TGTGCCAGCAGCTCATATCAAGGTGACAGGGAGCAAGGCTACACCTTC.

This clone has just a few counts. The chain carries TRBV5-1 and TRBJ1-5, with D possibly TRBD1 on 5 matching bases. Looked up from germline, CDR1 is SGHRS and CDR2 is YFSETQ. Trimming removed 0 bases at V and 7 bases at J, with 14 bases between. The CDR3 totals 15 residues. The CDR3 here is CASSLGQGELQPQHF. The CDR3 bases are TGCGCCAGCAGCTTGGGGCAGGGTGAATTGCAGCCCCAGCATTTT.

This sequence joins TRBV5-1 and TRBJ1-6; 9 bases map to TRBD1. CDR3 length: 16 amino acids. Germline trimming cut 4 bases from V and 7 bases from J; bases unmatched to any gene: 9. Germline values: CDR1 SGHRS, CDR2 YFSETQ. DNA for the CDR3: TGCGCCAGCAGCCCACCAACCGGGACAGGGAATTCACCCCTCCACTTT. It is translated as CASSPPTGTGNSPLHF.

The chain carries TRBV30 and TRBJ1-3, with TRBD1 identical over 7 bases. The CDR3 is 16 residues long. V lost 3 bases and J lost 4; bases outside the gene matches: 12. CDR1 and CDR2 (germline): GTSNPN, SVGIG (reference sequence). The CDR3 region is CAWRPTGSKWGNTIYF. DNA for the CDR3: TGTGCCTGGAGACCGACAGGGAGTAAATGGGGAAACACCATATATTTT. Using reference TRBV30 and TRBJ1-3 for the parts outside the CDR3, the full variable domain is SQTIHQWPATLVQPVGSPLSLECTVEGTSNPNLYWYRQAAGRGLQLLFYSVGIGQISSEVPQNLSASRPQDRQFILSSKKLLLSDSGFYLCAWRPTGSKWGNTIYFGEGSWLTVV.

The CDR3 coding sequence is TGTGCCAGCAGCTGGGGACAGGGGGACACAGATACGCAGTATTTT. The encoded protein is CASSWGQGDTDTQYF. The V gene is TRBV7-2, the J gene TRBJ2-3, with 11 bases that match TRBD1. CDR1 and CDR2 (germline): SGHTA, FQGNSA. The CDR3 contains 15 residues. The V and J ends lost 4 bases and 2 bases, in that order; junction bases with no gene match: 2.

This clone was observed once. CDR3 in DNA: TGTGCCAGTTCTACCCTCAGGGTCGCTTACAATGAGCAGTTCTTC. Residues: CASSTLRVAYNEQFF. J is TRBJ2-1 and V is TRBV19; weak D call: TRBD1 (5 bases). The V and J ends lost 8 bases and 4 bases respectively, with 18 bases between them. This CDR3 has 15 amino acids. CDR1 LNHDA and CDR2 SQIVND come from the germline V gene (reference sequence).

This chain joins TRBV5-1 and TRBJ1-1, with 7 bases fitting TRBD1. CDR3 length: 13 amino acids. Germline CDR1 and CDR2: SGHRS and YFSETQ. With 5 bases clipped from V and 4 bases from J, the junction kept 5 bases outside the gene matches. The CDR3 here is CASSLDRVTEAFF. The CDR3 DNA reads TGCGCCAGCAGTCTAGACAGGGTCACTGAAGCTTTCTTT.

The V call is TRBV19, the J call TRBJ1-5, with 9 bases matching TRBD1. V dropped 9 bases and J dropped 1; count of bases not matched to a gene: 7. Germline loops: CDR1 LNHDA, CDR2 SQIVND (reference sequence). This CDR3 spans 15 amino acids. The CDR3 sequence is CASTDRGSSNQPQHF. Written as DNA, the CDR3 is TGTGCCAGCACGGACAGGGGATCGAGCAATCAGCCCCAGCATTTT.

The chain joins TRBV27 to TRBJ2-1, with a possible D match to TRBD2 (5 bases). Germline CDR1 reads MNHEY; CDR2 reads SMNVEV (reference sequence). The germline V and J ends were trimmed by 0 bases and 5 bases, with 14 bases remaining between them. CDR3 length: 16 residues. The CDR3 loop is CASSLSGIAFNNEQFF. CDR3 bases: TGTGCCAGCAGTTTATCGGGGATAGCGTTCAACAATGAGCAGTTCTTC.

The chain employs TRBV28 and TRBJ1-1; no clear D. Trimming stripped 5 bases from V and 4 bases from J, with 17 bases between. CDR1 and CDR2 from the germline V gene are MDHEN and SYDVKM. The CDR3 consists of 15 residues. CDR3 DNA: TGTGCCAGCAGTCCACTGACCGGGAGGAGCACTGAAGCTTTCTTT. This codes for CASSPLTGRSTEAFF.